Reported below is one T cell receptor beta chain. As yet, its antigen is unknown. CDR1 is MDHEN, CDR2 SYDVKM, per germline. Trimming stripped 4 bases from V and 6 bases from J, with 12 bases between. This CDR3 is 14 amino acids long. The record originates from a study of shared clonotypes between healthy human individuals. Whole-study findings and limits: A generally larger estimated richness was seen in naive subsets than in memory subsets. Sample collection involved blood only; tissue repertoires are likely different.

Clones were sequenced by immunoSEQ multiplex PCR, and TCRdb holds only the in-frame ones, with some missing. The repertoire consists of about 680,000 clones, with about three quarters occurring once and the leading ten covering less than 2%. CD4+ cells yielded CD45RA+ naive and CD45RA-negative memory subsets. This chain uses TRBV28 with TRBJ1-4, with D possibly matching TRBD1 (5 bases). The source material was memory CD4+ T cells sorted from blood. Noted subset: CD45RA-negative fraction. This receptor was identified in a woman younger than 45 in good health. The CDR3: CASSSAGGYEKLFF. In DNA form, the CDR3 reads TGTGCCAGCAGTTCTGCGGGGGGATATGAAAAACTGTTTTTT.